The 21 T cell receptor beta chains in this list originate from one sample, sequenced in a study of shared clonotypes between healthy human individuals. The data were produced by immunoSEQ multiplex PCR, yet TCRdb's version contains in-frame clones alone and is incomplete. The repertoire holds over 2 million clones, with 85% to 95% as singletons. Sequences were obtained from naive CD4+ T cells sorted from blood. The subset denotes: CD45RA+ positively selected. Source of these receptors: a man in his late teens or twenties in good health.

Turning to this clone: The same CDR3 arises from other DNA sequences in this sample as well. The chain joins TRBV30 to TRBJ2-3; D is uncertain. CDR1 is GTSNPN and CDR2 is SVGIG in the germline V gene (reference sequence). Between the trimmed V and J ends, which lost 0 bases and 5 bases, there was a span of 3 bases. This CDR3 has 11 residues. CDR3 region: CAWSVGDTQYF. The CDR3 coding sequence is TGTGCCTGGAGTGTCGGAGATACGCAGTATTTT.

This rearrangement joins TRBV2 to TRBJ1-1; D call uncertain. Trimming cost V 5 bases and J 0 bases, with 13 bases left between them. Per germline, CDR1 SNHLY and CDR2 FYNNEI. This CDR3 region has 15 residues. The CDR3 is CASSLSRVLNTEAFF. The DNA for the CDR3 is TGTGCCAGCAGTTTATCACGGGTCCTGAACACTGAAGCTTTCTTT.

This clone appeared once. The V gene is TRBV5-4, the J gene TRBJ2-7; 11 bases agree with TRBD2. V shed 4 bases, J shed 5 bases, and the junction held 14 bases outside the gene matches. Germline CDR1 is SGHNT and CDR2 is YYREEE (reference sequence). The CDR3 has 17 amino acids. The CDR3 spells CASSLDALAGGTNEQYF. DNA of the CDR3: TGTGCCAGCAGCCTAGATGCCCTAGCGGGAGGTACTAACGAGCAGTACTTC.

This chain joins TRBV11-2 and TRBJ2-3; a possible D gene is TRBD1 (5 bases). The CDR3 has 14 amino acids. The V gene lost 2 bases and the J gene lost 4 bases, with 10 bases spanning the gap. Germline V lookup: CDR1 SGHAT, CDR2 FQNNGV. The CDR3 here is CASSLLQGADTQYF. CDR3 nucleotides: TGTGCCAGCAGCTTATTACAAGGGGCAGATACGCAGTATTTT.

The chain uses TRBV10-3 and TRBJ2-7; maybe TRBD1 (5 bases). Trimming cost V 4 bases and J 7 bases, with 14 bases left between them. The CDR3 has 13 residues. Looked up from germline, CDR1 is ENHRY and CDR2 is SYGVKD. Here the CDR3 DNA reads TGTGCCATCAGTGCGGTCCAGGGCAAAGAGCAGTACTTC. Its protein product is CAISAVQGKEQYF.

Here the CDR3 reads CASSHRLGFNTEAFF. The CDR3 DNA follows: TGTGCCAGCAGCCATCGCTTGGGGTTCAACACTGAAGCTTTCTTT. This chain uses TRBV7-9 with TRBJ1-1, with D unresolved. The length of the CDR3 is 15 residues. Trimming pared 5 bases from V and 2 bases from J, leaving 15 bases between. Germline CDR1 and CDR2: SEHNR and FQNEAQ (reference sequence).

V is TRBV5-1 and J is TRBJ2-3; D might be TRBD2 (5 bases). V was clipped by 4 bases and J by 2 bases, with 17 bases between them. The CDR3 length is 16 residues. CDR1 is SGHRS and CDR2 is YFSETQ in the germline V gene. The CDR3 DNA follows: TGCGCCAGCAGCCGCGGTCTGCGAGCGGACACAGATACGCAGTATTTT. As protein: CASSRGLRADTDTQYF.

The chain combines TRBV11-2 with TRBJ2-2; D gene unclear. The CDR3 has 13 residues. From germline, CDR1 is SGHAT and CDR2 FQNNGV. V was clipped by 0 bases and J by 2 bases, with 1 base between them. Written as DNA, the CDR3 is TGTGCCAGCAGCTTAGAAAACACCGGGGAGCTGTTTTTT. Residues: CASSLENTGELFF. Combining the CDR3 with reference TRBV11-2 and TRBJ2-2 gives the whole variable domain EAGVAQSPRYKIIEKRQSVAFWCNPISGHATLYWYQQILGQGPKLLIQFQNNGVVDDSQLPKDRFSAERLKGVDSTLKIQPAKLEDSAVYLCASSLENTGELFFGEGSRLTVL.

On this clone: The sample holds other DNA sequences that translate to the same CDR3. This sequence joins TRBV2 and TRBJ2-7; no clear D gene. Between the trimmed V and J ends, which lost 1 base and 3 bases, there was a span of 7 bases. The CDR3 totals 13 residues. Germline assignment: CDR1 SNHLY and CDR2 FYNNEI. CDR3: CASSEDRIYEQYF. The CDR3 DNA is TGTGCCAGCAGTGAAGACAGAATCTACGAGCAGTACTTC.

The V and J genes are TRBV5-1 and TRBJ2-1, with 8 nucleotides matching TRBD1. Trimming cost V 4 bases and J 6 bases; bases outside gene matches: 6. This CDR3 comprises 14 residues. Germline values: CDR1 SGHRS, CDR2 YFSETQ. Here the CDR3 DNA reads TGCGCCAGCAGCGGTACAGGGGGGAGCAATGAGCAGTTCTTC. This encodes CASSGTGGSNEQFF.

Of note for this clone: The identical CDR3 is also encoded by other nucleotide sequences in the sample. This rearrangement joins TRBV5-1 to TRBJ2-7; TRBD2 is a possible D gene (7 bases). This CDR3 contains 15 residues. Trimming removed 3 bases at V and 0 bases at J, with 13 bases between. CDR1 and CDR2 from the germline V gene are SGHRS and YFSETQ. For the CDR3, the DNA is TGCGCCAGCAGCTCGGGGGGCGGGAGCTCCTACGAGCAGTACTTC. Protein: CASSSGGGSSYEQYF.

As for this clone: The same CDR3 is also encoded by other DNA sequences in this sample. The rearrangement uses TRBV6-1 and TRBJ1-6, with 8 bases identical to TRBD1. Germline CDR1 reads MNHNS; CDR2 reads SASEGT. This CDR3 contains 15 residues. Losses at the gene ends were 0 bases for V and 9 bases for J; bases not matched to a gene: 4. Written as DNA, the CDR3 is TGTGCCAGCAGTGAAGCAAGGACAGGGAGTTCACCCCTCCACTTT. The encoded protein is CASSEARTGSSPLHF.

A note on this clone: Other DNA sequences from this sample encode an identical CDR3 as well. The chain employs TRBV11-2 and TRBJ1-2, with a weak D call TRBD1 (5 bases). Germline CDR1 SGHAT, CDR2 FQNNGV. The CDR3 covers 12 residues. Between the trimmed V and J ends, which lost 3 bases and 5 bases, there was a span of 7 bases. CDR3 in amino acids: CASSLGVYGYTF. As DNA, the CDR3 is TGTGCCAGCAGCTTGGGGGTTTATGGCTACACCTTC.

This sequence joins TRBV7-9 and TRBJ1-4; D unclear. This CDR3 contains 13 residues. The V and J ends lost 0 bases and 5 bases respectively, with 4 bases between them. Germline CDR1 SEHNR, CDR2 FQNEAQ (reference sequence). CDR3 protein: CASSLASNEKLFF. The CDR3 nucleotides read TGTGCCAGCAGCTTAGCCAGCAATGAAAAACTGTTTTTT.

Worth noting for this clone: This sample also contains other DNA sequences that code for the same CDR3. The chain uses TRBV18 and TRBJ2-3, with D unclear. The CDR3 length is 14 residues. The germline gives CDR1 KGHSH, CDR2 LQKENI. V lost 5 bases and J 0 bases, leaving 9 bases between the germline ends. The CDR3 DNA follows: TGTGCCAGCTCATTCAGTGTCAGCACAGATACGCAGTATTTT. Translating gives CASSFSVSTDTQYF.

This clone was found many times. V gene TRBV2 combines with J gene TRBJ1-4; D gene unclear. The V end lost 5 bases, the J end lost 5 bases, and 9 bases lay between the germline ends. The CDR3 is 13 residues long. Germline V CDR1 and CDR2: SNHLY, FYNNEI. CDR3 coding DNA: TGTGCCAGCAGTTCTCGGGTAAATGAAAAACTGTTTTTT. Encoded protein: CASSSRVNEKLFF.

V gene TRBV7-9 combines with J gene TRBJ1-1, with unresolved D. The CDR3 is made up of 15 amino acids. Germline V gives CDR1 SEHNR, CDR2 FQNEAQ (reference sequence). V lost 4 bases, J lost 11 bases, and 23 bases lay in between. The CDR3 loop reads CASSSRAQGASGAFF. The CDR3 DNA sequence: TGTGCCAGCAGCTCGCGCGCACAAGGAGCTAGTGGGGCTTTCTTT.

A note on this clone: The junction and the germline gene differ at one end; a read error may be behind it. The chain uses TRBV6-6 and TRBJ1-6, with a tentative D call TRBD1 (5 bases). The CDR3 loop spans 12 amino acids. Germline V CDR1 and CDR2: MNHNY, SVGAGI (reference sequence). This CDR3 is CASSQPPGPRRF. CDR3 bases: TGTGCCAGCAGCCAACCCCCGGGACCGCGGAGGTTT.

This chain connects TRBV14 to TRBJ2-7; D remains ambiguous. V dropped 4 bases and J dropped 1 base, with 8 bases sitting between them. CDR3 length: 13 amino acids. Germline values: CDR1 SGHDN, CDR2 FVKESK. The CDR3 protein is CASSLATSYEQYF. CDR3 DNA sequence: TGTGCCAGCAGCCTCGCCACGTCCTACGAGCAGTACTTC.

Concerning this clone: Other DNA sequences in this sample translate to the same CDR3. The CDR3 loop is CASSATGSSYEQYF. Here the CDR3 DNA reads TGTGCCAGCTCAGCCACAGGGAGCTCCTACGAGCAGTACTTC. This sequence joins TRBV18 and TRBJ2-7; perhaps TRBD1 as D (6 bases). Germline values: CDR1 KGHSH, CDR2 LQKENI. This CDR3 contains 14 residues. The ends were cut back, 5 bases at V and 0 bases at J, with 11 bases in the middle.

The J gene is TRBJ2-7, the V gene TRBV7-9; possibly TRBD2 for D (5 bases). The V gene's germline CDR1 is SEHNR and CDR2 FQNEAQ (reference sequence). This CDR3 is built from 13 residues. CDR3 in amino acids: CAFSSGNGGEQYF. The CDR3 coding sequence is TGTGCTTTCTCCTCGGGTAACGGAGGCGAGCAGTACTTC.